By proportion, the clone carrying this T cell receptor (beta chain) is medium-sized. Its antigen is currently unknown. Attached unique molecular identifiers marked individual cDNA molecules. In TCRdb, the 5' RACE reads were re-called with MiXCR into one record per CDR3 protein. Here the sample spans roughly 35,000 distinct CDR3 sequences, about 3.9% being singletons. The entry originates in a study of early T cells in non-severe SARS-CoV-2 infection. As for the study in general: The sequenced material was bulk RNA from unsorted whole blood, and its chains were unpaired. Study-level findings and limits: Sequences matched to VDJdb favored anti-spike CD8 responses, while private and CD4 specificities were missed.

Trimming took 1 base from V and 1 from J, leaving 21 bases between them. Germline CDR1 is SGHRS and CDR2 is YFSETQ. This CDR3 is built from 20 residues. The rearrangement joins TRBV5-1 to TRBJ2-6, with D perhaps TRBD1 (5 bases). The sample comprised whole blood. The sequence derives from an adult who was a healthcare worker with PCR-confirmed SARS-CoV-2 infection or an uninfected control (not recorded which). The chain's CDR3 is CASSLKGPTVMVSGANVLTF. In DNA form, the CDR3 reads TGCGCCAGCAGCTTGAAGGGCCCGACAGTAATGGTGTCTGGGGCCAACGTCCTGACTTTC.